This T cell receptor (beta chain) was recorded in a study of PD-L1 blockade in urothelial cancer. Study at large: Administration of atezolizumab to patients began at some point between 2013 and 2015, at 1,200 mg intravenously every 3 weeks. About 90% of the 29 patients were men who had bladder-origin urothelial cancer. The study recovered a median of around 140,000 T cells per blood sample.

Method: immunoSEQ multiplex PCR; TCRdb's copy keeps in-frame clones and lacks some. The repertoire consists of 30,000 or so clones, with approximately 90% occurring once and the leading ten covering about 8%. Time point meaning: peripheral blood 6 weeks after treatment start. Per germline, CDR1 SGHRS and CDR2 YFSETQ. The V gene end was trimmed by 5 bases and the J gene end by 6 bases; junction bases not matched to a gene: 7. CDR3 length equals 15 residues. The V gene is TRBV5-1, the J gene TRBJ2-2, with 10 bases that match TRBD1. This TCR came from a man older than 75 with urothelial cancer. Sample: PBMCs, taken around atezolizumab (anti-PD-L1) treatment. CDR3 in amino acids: CASSFPGQGSGELFF. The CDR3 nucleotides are TGCGCCAGCAGTTTTCCGGGACAGGGGTCCGGGGAGCTGTTTTTT.